This T cell receptor (beta chain) originates from a study of beta chain features in type 1 diabetes. Study-wide results and limits: Patients with type 1 diabetes carried fewer insertions and had more deletions at their VDJ junctions. Within patients, naive, central memory and Treg TCRB repertoires seemed more similar than within healthy donors.

The entirety of the isolated RNA underwent reverse transcription, so expressed TCRB transcripts were sequenced. This table comes from immunoSEQ multiplex PCR, and its TCRdb copy is limited to in-frame clones, with some not included. Of around 400,000 clones detected, around 13% appear once; the ten largest clones hold 0.017%. The germline V gene encodes CDR1 SGDLS and CDR2 YYNGEE. The CDR3 sequence is 15 residues long. The V gene lost 2 bases and the J gene lost 5 bases, with 11 bases spanning the gap. In this sample, this clone turned up a few times. Its specificity is not known. J is TRBJ1-6 and V is TRBV9; D perhaps matches TRBD1 (5 bases). Sequenced material: naive CD4+ T cells from blood. The receptor comes from a man in his late teens or twenties in good health. The CDR3 loop reads CASSVGQTNNSPLHF. The CDR3 bases are TGTGCCAGCAGCGTGGGGCAGACAAATAATTCACCCCTCCACTTT.